This T cell receptor beta chain emerged from a study of CD8+CD57+ T cells in acquired aplastic anemia. The CDR3 is 12 amino acids. Trimming took 8 bases from V and 13 from J; bases not matched to a gene: 6. Germline values: CDR1 SQVTM, CDR2 ANQGSEA. CDR3 and TCR beta VDJ profiling relied on a genomic DNA template. TCRdb used MiXCR to reprocess the reads, holding one entry per CDR3 protein. The sample has more than 250,000 distinct CDR3 sequences, approximately 57% seen once. This clonotype has a single count. The source material was sorted CD4+, CD8+, or CD8+CD57+ T cells (not recorded which) from PBMCs. This clonotype was obtained from a human donor with severe aplastic anemia or a healthy control (not recorded which). V and J are TRBV29-1 and TRBJ2-1; TRBD2 matches at 15 bases. Written as DNA, the CDR3 is TGCAGCTCGGGACTAGCGGGGGGACATCAGTTCTTC. Residues: CSSGLAGGHQFF.